This T cell receptor beta chain was sequenced in a study of shared clonotypes between healthy human individuals. The table came from immunoSEQ multiplex PCR; TCRdb's copy has only in-frame clones and leaves some out. This repertoire shows 2 million to 3 million clones, roughly 93% found once; its top ten account for about 0.39%. Worth noting for this clone: The same CDR3 can be traced to other DNA sequences in this sample.

CD4+ cells underwent separation, giving CD45RA+ naive and CD45RA-negative memory subsets. Sequencing was done on a sample of naive CD4+ T cells from PBMCs. The subset denotes: CD45RA+ positively selected. The TCR originated in a man between 18 and 29 years old in good health. Some clones in this sample may be carry-over from other donors' samples.

The CDR3 DNA follows: TGTGCCAGCAGTTTACGGCTGAACTATGGCTACACCTTC. Amino acid sequence: CASSLRLNYGYTF. This chain connects TRBV27 to TRBJ1-2, with no clear D. CDR3 length: 13 amino acids. Germline CDR1 is MNHEY and CDR2 is SMNVEV (reference sequence). V shed 2 bases and J shed 2 bases, with 6 bases lying between them.